Each of the 28 T cell receptor beta chains below was sequenced from the same sample in a study of long-term antiretroviral therapy in people with HIV. The libraries were made with immunoSEQ v3.0 at survey level. Sequencing was performed with immunoSEQ multiplex PCR; in TCRdb, only in-frame clones are kept and a portion is missing. This table holds 30,000 to 40,000 clones, roughly 85% found once. The material sequenced was unsorted PBMCs, taken 0.4 years before starting antiretroviral therapy. Receptors originate from a man aged 18 to 35 with HIV.

This chain links TRBV7-2 with TRBJ2-2; TRBD2 agrees at 7 bases. V gave up 2 bases and J gave up 3 bases; unmatched junction bases: 3. CDR3 length: 15 amino acids. Germline CDR1 SGHTA, CDR2 FQGNSA. This CDR3 is CASSLWGGDTGELFF. CDR3 nucleotide sequence: TGTGCCAGCAGCTTATGGGGAGGGGACACCGGGGAGCTGTTTTTT.

The chain employs TRBV7-2 and TRBJ2-7; a weak D match, TRBD1 (6 bases). This CDR3 comprises 15 residues. Germline lookup yields CDR1 SGHTA and CDR2 FQGNSA. V shed 5 bases and J shed 6 bases, with 20 bases lying between them. CDR3 protein: CASSPFNDRLGEQYF. DNA for the CDR3: TGTGCCAGCAGCCCATTCAATGACAGGTTGGGCGAGCAGTACTTC.

Relative to its sample, this clone is medium-sized. This chain connects TRBV13 to TRBJ2-7; D gene ambiguous. The CDR3 covers 11 residues. Germline loops: CDR1 PRHDT, CDR2 FYEKMQ (reference sequence). The V end was cut by 4 bases, the J end by 1 base, with 2 bases between. The CDR3 protein is CASSSSYEQYF. The CDR3 DNA is TGTGCCAGCAGCTCTTCCTACGAGCAGTACTTC.

The chain uses TRBV13 and TRBJ2-1; D might be TRBD1 (5 bases). V was shortened by 5 bases and J by 3 bases, with 14 bases between the two germline ends. The CDR3 is 15 residues long. The germline gives CDR1 PRHDT, CDR2 FYEKMQ (reference sequence). Written as DNA, the CDR3 is TGTGCCAGCAGCCCCCAGGGTCTTAGCTACAATGAGCAGTTCTTC. This sequence encodes CASSPQGLSYNEQFF.

V is TRBV29-1 and J is TRBJ2-7; the match to TRBD2 covers 8 bases. CDR3 length equals 13 residues. CDR1 and CDR2 from the germline V gene are SQVTM and ANQGSEA. The J segment lost 2 bases and the V segment lost 7 bases, leaving 7 bases of the junction unmatched. CDR3 in amino acids: CSAGLAEPYEQYF. CDR3 sequence (DNA): TGCAGCGCCGGACTAGCCGAACCCTACGAGCAGTACTTC.

As concerns this clone: The CDR3 carries no conserved terminal phenylalanine or tryptophan, so it likely arises from a read error. Because the CDR3's place on the DNA is in doubt, the DNA is left out and the CDR3 is given as listed by TCRdb. This rearrangement joins TRBV6-1 to TRBJ1-2. Germline CDR1 is MNHNS and CDR2 is SASEGT. The CDR3 sequence runs 10 residues, both termini included. CDR3 in amino acids: CASSPCRGNG.

V and J are TRBV11-2 and TRBJ1-1; D remains ambiguous. Deletions cut 1 base from V and 6 bases from J, with 3 bases between. The CDR3 is 11 residues long. Germline CDR1 SGHAT, CDR2 FQNNGV. The DNA of the CDR3 is TGTGCCAGCAGCTTAGCCTCTGAAGCTTTCTTT. Protein product: CASSLASEAFF.

By sample fraction, this clone is medium-sized (0.01 to 0.1%). The chain carries TRBV11-2 and TRBJ2-7; a possible D gene is TRBD2 (6 bases). The CDR3 spans 18 residues. Germline V CDR1 and CDR2: SGHAT, FQNNGV. Trimming left V 4 bases short and J 0 bases short, with 22 bases between. The CDR3 DNA is TGTGCCAGCAGCTGTTTACCCCCCGACGAGGGAGGCTCCTACGAGCAGTACTTC. This gives the protein CASSCLPPDEGGSYEQYF.

The chain couples TRBV29-1 to TRBJ1-4; 10 nucleotides line up with TRBD1. J gave up 7 bases and V 6 bases, and 5 bases lay outside the gene matches. The CDR3 consists of 13 residues. CDR1 SQVTM and CDR2 ANQGSEA come from the germline V gene. For the CDR3, the DNA is TGCAGCGTCCGACAGGGGGCGGGTGAAAAACTGTTTTTT. The encoded protein is CSVRQGAGEKLFF.

This rearrangement joins TRBV5-4 to TRBJ2-1, with a possible D match to TRBD2 (5 bases). The germline V and J ends were trimmed by 7 bases and 9 bases, with 20 bases remaining between them. The CDR3 is made up of 14 amino acids. The germline gives CDR1 SGHNT, CDR2 YYREEE (reference sequence). The CDR3 coding sequence is TGTGCCAGCTGGACCCCCCGGGGTCCAAGTGAGCAGTTCTTC. It translates to CASWTPRGPSEQFF.

A remark on this clone: The junction departs from germline at one end; a sequencing error may be responsible. The chain joins TRBV7-9 to TRBJ1-6; 9 bases are a match to TRBD1. Germline lookup yields CDR1 SEHNR and CDR2 FQNEAQ (reference sequence). There are 16 residues in the CDR3. CDR3 nucleotides: TGTGCCGGCAGCCCCCCGGGAGGGACAGGGAATTCACCCCTCCACTTT. Translating it yields CAGSPPGGTGNSPLHF.

The genes are TRBV28 and TRBJ1-1; a possible D gene is TRBD1 (6 bases). Trimming took off 5 bases at V and 1 base at J, with 14 bases between the two ends. The germline CDR1 and CDR2 sequences are MDHEN and SYDVKM. The CDR3 spans 15 residues. The CDR3 loop is CASSGGGHENTEAFF. CDR3 sequence (DNA): TGTGCCAGCAGTGGAGGGGGACATGAGAACACTGAAGCTTTCTTT.

The chain links TRBV9 to TRBJ2-1; D possibly uses TRBD1 or TRBD2 (5 bases each). The ends were cut back, 0 bases at V and 4 bases at J, with 8 bases in the middle. The CDR3 extends over 14 amino acids. CDR1 and CDR2 (germline): SGDLS, YYNGEE. The CDR3 DNA is TGTGCCAGCAGCGTAGGGGGGTCTTACAATGAGCAGTTCTTC. Translated, it gives CASSVGGSYNEQFF.

This chain joins TRBV6-5 and TRBJ2-5; TRBD1 agrees at 7 bases. With 6 bases clipped from V and 5 bases from J, the junction kept 12 bases outside the gene matches. The germline V gene encodes CDR1 MNHEY and CDR2 SVGAGI. The CDR3 is 15 residues long. The CDR3 DNA sequence: TGTGCCAGCAGCGCCGGGACAGTGGTTAGCGAGACCCAGTACTTC. Its translation is CASSAGTVVSETQYF.

The V gene is TRBV7-9, the J gene TRBJ1-5; D not resolved. The V gene's germline CDR1 is SEHNR and CDR2 FQNEAQ (reference sequence). V was trimmed by 1 base and J by 5 bases, leaving 9 bases between them. The CDR3 length is 14 residues. CDR3: CASSLVGWDQPQHF. The CDR3 nucleotides read TGTGCCAGCAGCTTAGTTGGTTGGGATCAGCCCCAGCATTTT.

The chain couples TRBV9 to TRBJ2-7, with 9 bases lining up with TRBD2. The CDR3 has 16 amino acids. CDR1 SGDLS and CDR2 YYNGEE come from the germline V gene. The V segment lost 0 bases and the J segment 3 bases; nucleotides outside the gene matches: 7. The CDR3 DNA sequence: TGTGCCAGCAGCGTAGAGGGCGGGGGGGCCAGCTACGAGCAGTACTTC. Amino acid sequence: CASSVEGGGASYEQYF.

V usage is TRBV7-2 and J usage is TRBJ1-1; D gene unclear. Per germline, CDR1 SGHTA and CDR2 FQGNSA. The CDR3 length is 14 residues. With 3 bases removed from V and 6 bases from J, the gap between germline ends came to 14 bases. In DNA, the CDR3 is TGTGCCAGCAGCTTCTTGGTAGGTCGGGCTGAAGCTTTCTTT. The encoded protein is CASSFLVGRAEAFF.

The chain has TRBV7-9 and TRBJ1-2; TRBD1 matches 9 bases. The CDR3 runs 14 residues. V was pared by 5 bases and J by 6 bases, with 7 bases of the junction left unmatched. Germline lookup yields CDR1 SEHNR and CDR2 FQNEAQ (reference sequence). CDR3 in DNA: TGTGCCAGCAGCCCGGGGACAGGGTTCGATGGCTACACCTTC. It codes for CASSPGTGFDGYTF. Full variable domain (rest looked up from reference TRBV7-9 and TRBJ1-2): DTGVSQNPRHKITKRGQNVTFRCDPISEHNRLYWYRQTLGQGPEFLTYFQNEAQLEKSRLLSDRFSAERPKGSFSTLEIQRTEQGDSAMYLCASSPGTGFDGYTFGSGTRLTVV.

The chain couples TRBV30 to TRBJ1-2; D unclear. The CDR3 spans 12 residues. Germline CDR1 reads GTSNPN; CDR2 reads SVGIG (reference sequence). V was pared by 1 base and J by 7 bases, with 10 bases between. CDR3 nucleotide sequence: TGTGCCTGGAGTGGTGATTGGGGTGGCTACACCTTC. This encodes CAWSGDWGGYTF.

This clone came up a few times. The genes are TRBV6-1 and TRBJ2-1; D is undetermined. This CDR3 contains 13 residues. V lost 1 base to trimming and J lost 7 bases, with 8 bases between them. Germline values: CDR1 MNHNS, CDR2 SASEGT. The chain's CDR3 is CASSEVHGNEQFF. For the CDR3, the DNA is TGTGCCAGCAGTGAAGTACATGGAAATGAGCAGTTCTTC.

CDR3: CASSVRGRGEQFF. CDR3 coding DNA: TGTGCCAGCAGTGTAAGGGGGAGAGGTGAGCAGTTCTTC. V and J are TRBV2 and TRBJ2-1, with TRBD1 as a possible D gene (6 bases). From germline, CDR1 is SNHLY and CDR2 FYNNEI. The CDR3 is made up of 13 amino acids. The V gene lost 4 bases and the J gene lost 9 bases, with 13 bases spanning the gap.

CDR3 in amino acids: CASSVELARETQYF. CDR3 nucleotide sequence: TGTGCCAGCAGCGTAGAACTAGCTAGGGAGACCCAGTACTTC. The V and J genes are TRBV9 and TRBJ2-5; D is possibly TRBD2 (6 bases). Trimming removed 0 bases at V and 5 bases at J, with 11 bases between. Germline V lookup: CDR1 SGDLS, CDR2 YYNGEE. The CDR3 totals 14 residues.

V and J are TRBV11-2 and TRBJ1-5; possible D gene TRBD1, 5 bases. V was shortened by 4 bases and J by 5 bases, with 12 bases between the two germline ends. Germline V lookup: CDR1 SGHAT, CDR2 FQNNGV. This CDR3 is 14 amino acids long. The CDR3 nucleotides are TGTGCCAGCAGCTGGGGGTCCGGGGATCAGCCCCAGCATTTT. It specifies CASSWGSGDQPQHF.

V usage is TRBV27 and J usage is TRBJ2-1; a weak D match, TRBD1 (5 bases). Trimming shortened V by 5 bases and J by 10 bases, and 15 bases separated the two germline ends. Germline V lookup: CDR1 MNHEY, CDR2 SMNVEV (reference sequence). The CDR3 sequence is 13 residues long. The CDR3: CASSPFGAEEQFF. The DNA of the CDR3 is TGTGCCAGCAGTCCTTTTGGGGCGGAGGAGCAGTTCTTC.

This clone was counted only a few times. Here the CDR3 reads CASSLKDRAPNYGYTF. CDR3 DNA: TGCGCCAGCAGCCTAAAAGACAGGGCACCTAACTATGGCTACACCTTC. The gene calls are TRBV4-1 and TRBJ1-2, with TRBD1 matching 7 bases. Trimming removed 4 bases from V and 0 bases from J; junction bases left unmatched: 8. Germline V CDR1 and CDR2: MGHRA, YSYEKL. CDR3 length equals 16 residues.

The CDR3: CAWSNLLGDTQYF. In DNA form, the CDR3 reads TGTGCCTGGAGTAACCTTTTGGGAGATACGCAGTATTTT. The V and J genes are TRBV30 and TRBJ2-3; D gene unclear. The CDR3 length is 13 residues. The germline V gene has CDR1 GTSNPN and CDR2 SVGIG (reference sequence). V shed 2 bases and J shed 5 bases, with 11 bases lying between them.

The chain links TRBV11-3 to TRBJ2-5; D remains unclear. This CDR3 spans 14 amino acids. V dropped 1 base and J dropped 5 bases, with 11 bases sitting between them. CDR1 SGHNT and CDR2 YENEEA come from the germline V gene. For the CDR3, the DNA is TGTGCCAGCAGCTTAGGTACAAACACCGAGACCCAGTACTTC. This translates into CASSLGTNTETQYF.

A few counts support this clone. The chain has TRBV18 and TRBJ2-7; perhaps TRBD2 as D (5 bases). The CDR3 is 12 residues long. Trimming removed 6 bases from V and 6 bases from J, with 12 bases in between. From germline, CDR1 is KGHSH and CDR2 LQKENI. CDR3 protein: CASSRGSGEQYF. CDR3 in DNA: TGTGCCAGCTCCCGGGGTTCCGGCGAGCAGTACTTC.